This TCR beta chain was captured by sequencing in a study of metastatic and nonmetastatic thyroid tumors. Study in general: Peripheral blood and tumor or nodule samples from malignant and benign thyroid patients were compared.

Not a single patient had been given any form of treatment at any point before undergoing thyroid surgery. Findings and limits, study-wide: As reported, TCR beta diversity in blood and tumor was significantly higher in malignant thyroid tumors than in benign nodules.

TCRdb reanalyzed the PCR reads via MiXCR. The sample lists 20,000 or so clones, 23% occurring once. This clone was counted many times. Its specificity is unknown. Sequenced: blood. The sequence was obtained from a male donor with papillary thyroid cancer or a benign thyroid nodule (not recorded which). Some clones in this sample may be carry-over from other donors' samples.

The CDR3, as DNA: TGTGCCAGCAGTTTCGGGACTAGCGGACCCAATGAGCAGTTCTTC. Translation: CASSFGTSGPNEQFF. V and J are TRBV12-3 or TRBV12-4 and TRBJ2-1; 11 bases fit TRBD2. The CDR3 contains 15 residues. Trimming removed 3 bases from V and 6 bases from J; junction bases left unmatched: 4.